This record concerns one T cell receptor beta chain sequence. This clonotype showed up many times. There is no known antigen for this receptor. No base-level quality is on record; no much larger clone is a single base apart. The healthy controls were volunteers from a blood bank in Maryland, USA. Sorted-subset TCR libraries were prepared from around 1 million sorted CD4+ or CD8+ T cells. Peripheral blood underwent Ficoll-Hypaque density gradient centrifugation to isolate PBMCs, which were then cryopreserved in liquid nitrogen. The study also sequenced paired sorted CD4+ and CD8+ subsets from healthy controls, HAM/TSP patients and MS patients. At the junction V is shortened by 0 bases and J by 8 bases, with 8 bases in between. The germline V gene (reference sequence) yields LNHNV for CDR1 and YYDKDF for CDR2. The cysteine opens and the phenylalanine closes a CDR3 of 13 amino acids. Solely the CDR3 DNA is kept, with 39 bases framed from the first base.

This sample is part of a study of neurological immune-mediated disorders (dated by TCRdb to between 2018 and 2021). As for the study more broadly: Peripheral blood TCR-beta repertoires from HTLV-I-associated myelopathy (HAM/TSP) patients, multiple sclerosis patients and healthy controls were compared by UMI-based sequencing. Alongside PBMC samples, the set of about 100 TCR-beta libraries contained longitudinal samples, technical triplicates, and paired CD4+ and CD8+ T-cell subsets that had been sorted. The cohort comprised roughly 70 subjects: roughly 15 HAM/TSP patients, some 35 multiple sclerosis patients and around 20 healthy controls.

The research as a whole found: TCR clonal expansion was greatest in HAM/TSP patients and smallest in MS patients, who ranked below even healthy controls. Expanded clones from different subjects shared no identical CDR3 amino acid sequences, which suggests that TCR-beta repertoires were private in all groups.

To synthesize cDNA, template-switch 5'RACE was performed with a primer carrying a 10-nucleotide random unique molecular identifier so that each TCR transcript was tagged. Each sequencing run produced over 170 million TCR-beta sequences covering 15-18 subjects. Total RNA was extracted with the RNeasy kit. The KAPA Real-time Library Amplification kit was used to amplify TCR-beta VDJ regions with primers for the TCR constant region and the 5'RACE anchor. A first PCR added sample indexes and Illumina adaptors, and a second PCR then raised library yield. The roughly 650 bp TCR product was size-selected on a 2% E-gel SizeSelection system after Ampure bead purification. Library quality was checked on a Bioanalyzer, concentration was measured with Qubit, and libraries were quantified with the Kapa Library Quantification kit before pooling. Paired-end 2 x 150 bp sequencing of the libraries was performed on an Illumina HiSeq 2500. To increase sequence diversity, about 25-31% phiX was spiked into each library pool. The authors' pipeline ran thus. The UMI-based MiGEC pipeline processed quality-filtered reads and removed over 80% of raw TCR sequences during error correction. IMGT germline references were used for alignment of VDJ genes, and clonotypes were defined by a unique CDR3 amino acid sequence together with V-J genes. Clonal expansion, Shannon diversity and CDR3 relatedness (CalcPairwiseDistances, ClusterSamples) were evaluated with VDJtools, and phylogenetic trees were built with CLCbio workbench. Using coefficient-of-variation modelling across technical triplicates, the study counted a clone as expanded if it had at least 8 unique UMIs. TCRdb reworked the public reads: Q25 trimming with fastp, MiXCR clone assembly, productive beta chains retained. Duplicate CDR3 protein sequences are folded into a single record with the most common DNA and genes. The V and J calls reflect TCRdb's pipeline rather than the authors' work. This sample holds around 16,000 distinct CDR3 sequences; roughly 9% were observed only once. The top ten clonotypes cover more than 35% of the sample.

The receptor was derived from a man aged 50 or older in good health. The chain links TRBV15 with TRBJ1-5, and possibly TRBD1, on 6 matching bases. The sequencing sample was made of CD8+ T cells from blood. The sequenced DNA is TGTGCCACCAGCAGAGATAGGGGGGAGCCCCAGCATTTT. Translated, it reads CATSRDRGEPQHF.